These 30 T cell receptor beta chains share one sample of origin, sequenced in a study of shared clonotypes between healthy human individuals. This table comes from immunoSEQ multiplex PCR, and its TCRdb copy is limited to in-frame clones, with some not included. The table has about 1 million clones, 70% to 80% seen once; the top ten hold 1.5%. The sample taken for sequencing was memory CD4+ T cells sorted from blood. Regarding subset: CD45RA-negative fraction. The receptor set was obtained from a man younger than 35 in good health.

As concerns this clone: Additional DNA sequences in this sample encode the identical CDR3. The chain has TRBV11-3 and TRBJ2-7, with D perhaps given as TRBD1 or TRBD2 (6 bases each). V shed 1 base and J shed 1 base, with 11 bases lying between them. This CDR3 is built from 15 residues. The germline V gene has CDR1 SGHNT and CDR2 YENEEA. The CDR3 DNA sequence: TGTGCCAGCAGCTTAGGTCGGGGGCAGTCCTACGAGCAGTACTTC. It is translated as CASSLGRGQSYEQYF.

This sequence joins TRBV7-6 and TRBJ1-1, with D unresolved. The germline V and J ends were trimmed by 2 bases and 4 bases, with 8 bases remaining between them. The V gene's germline CDR1 is SGHVS and CDR2 FNYEAQ. The CDR3 spans 13 residues. CDR3 DNA: TGTGCCAGCAGCTTACAGGAATCCACTGAAGCTTTCTTT. This translates into CASSLQESTEAFF.

The chain recombines TRBV27 with TRBJ1-1, with a possible D match to TRBD1 (5 bases). The V gene lost 5 bases and the J gene lost 0 bases, with 13 bases spanning the gap. The CDR3 loop spans 15 amino acids. Germline V gene data show CDR1 as MNHEY and CDR2 as SMNVEV (reference sequence). In DNA, the CDR3 is TGTGCCAGCAGTCCAGGACAAATAATGAACACTGAAGCTTTCTTT. Its translation: CASSPGQIMNTEAFF.

This rearrangement joins TRBV28 to TRBJ1-1; perhaps TRBD1 as D (5 bases). The germline CDR1 and CDR2 sequences are MDHEN and SYDVKM. Trimming cost V 2 bases and J 7 bases, with 8 bases left between them. The CDR3 consists of 12 residues. CDR3: CASSLIGGEAFF. The CDR3 DNA sequence: TGTGCCAGCAGTTTAATCGGGGGTGAAGCTTTCTTT.

This clone appeared once. V gene TRBV5-6 combines with J gene TRBJ2-2; 8 bases map to TRBD2. J lost 5 bases, V lost 4 bases, and 4 bases had no gene match. The CDR3 covers 14 residues. Germline CDR1 is SGHDT and CDR2 is YYEEEE. CDR3 sequence: CASSHASGTGELFF. Here the CDR3 DNA reads TGTGCCAGCAGCCACGCTAGCGGGACCGGGGAGCTGTTTTTT. The full variable domain, completed using reference TRBV5-6 and TRBJ2-2, is DAGVTQSPTHLIKTRGQQVTLRCSPKSGHDTVSWYQQALGQGPQFIFQYYEEEERQRGNFPDRFSGHQFPNYSSELNVNALLLGDSALYLCASSHASGTGELFFGEGSRLTVL.

The chain has TRBV6-1 and TRBJ2-5; D uncertain. The length of the CDR3 is 12 residues. The V gene's germline CDR1 is MNHNS and CDR2 SASEGT. Trimming stripped 2 bases from V and 5 bases from J, with 6 bases between. CDR3 in DNA: TGTGCCAGCAGTGAATACGGGGAGACCCAGTACTTC. Translation gives CASSEYGETQYF.

The chain's CDR3 is CAISDRRLADLAKNIQYF. CDR3 nucleotides: TGTGCCATCAGTGATCGGCGCCTAGCAGATCTAGCCAAAAACATTCAGTACTTC. The chain links TRBV10-3 to TRBJ2-4; tentatively, D is TRBD2 (5 bases). The germline V gene encodes CDR1 ENHRY and CDR2 SYGVKD. With 3 bases removed from V and 0 bases from J, the gap between germline ends came to 18 bases. The CDR3 consists of 18 residues.

This clone was seen a few times. The rearrangement links TRBV6-5 to TRBJ2-3; 8 positions agree with TRBD2. CDR1 and CDR2 (germline): MNHEY, SVGAGI. V shed 4 bases, J shed 6 bases, and the junction held 9 bases outside the gene matches. The CDR3 contains 15 residues. The CDR3 sequence is CASSSLAGGIDTQYF. In DNA, the CDR3 is TGTGCCAGCAGTTCCCTGGCGGGAGGAATCGATACGCAGTATTTT.

A single count supports this clone. V gene TRBV28 combines with J gene TRBJ1-1, with D maybe TRBD1 (5 bases). Germline CDR1 is MDHEN and CDR2 is SYDVKM. The V end lost 1 base, the J end lost 8 bases, and 11 bases lay between the germline ends. The CDR3 extends over 13 amino acids. The CDR3 reads CASSLSVRGEAFF. As DNA, the CDR3 is TGTGCCAGCAGTTTATCAGTCCGGGGGGAAGCTTTCTTT.

This clone was counted many times. Other DNA sequences within the sample encode an identical CDR3. The chain is built from TRBV7-2 and TRBJ2-5; weak D call: TRBD1 (6 bases). This CDR3 is built from 16 residues. Germline loops: CDR1 SGHTA, CDR2 FQGNSA. The ends were cut back, 4 bases at V and 5 bases at J, with 20 bases in the middle. The DNA for the CDR3 is TGTGCCAGCAGCTCAATCCACGGGGCAGGGGACGAGACCCAGTACTTC. The encoded protein is CASSSIHGAGDETQYF. The full variable domain, its missing parts supplied by reference TRBV7-2 and TRBJ2-5, is GAGVSQSPSNKVTEKGKDVELRCDPISGHTALYWYRQSLGQGLEFLIYFQGNSAPDKSGLPSDRFSAERTGGSVSTLTIQRTQQEDSAVYLCASSSIHGAGDETQYFGPGTRLLVL.

Worth noting for this clone: The same CDR3 can be traced to other DNA sequences in this sample. This rearrangement joins TRBV7-9 to TRBJ1-6; possibly TRBD1 for D (5 bases). In germline, CDR1 is SEHNR, CDR2 FQNEAQ (reference sequence). Trimming removed 0 bases from V and 6 bases from J, with 9 bases in between. The CDR3 contains 15 residues. The CDR3 region has the DNA TGTGCCAGCAGCTTAGCAGCAGGGATTAATTCACCCCTCCACTTT. It codes for CASSLAAGINSPLHF.

Note on this clone: Other DNA sequences from this sample encode an identical CDR3 as well. The chain couples TRBV5-1 to TRBJ2-3; D perhaps matches TRBD1 (6 bases). V lost 3 bases and J 5 bases, leaving 10 bases between the germline ends. This CDR3 has 13 amino acids. Germline values: CDR1 SGHRS, CDR2 YFSETQ. The CDR3 spells CASSWTVKDTQYF. The CDR3 nucleotides read TGCGCCAGCAGCTGGACAGTAAAAGATACGCAGTATTTT.

The genes are TRBV5-1 and TRBJ1-4, with 7 bases identical to TRBD1. The V segment lost 1 base and the J segment 3 bases; nucleotides outside the gene matches: 3. There are 15 residues in the CDR3. The germline CDR1 and CDR2 sequences are SGHRS and YFSETQ. CDR3 in amino acids: CASSLPGTANEKLFF. CDR3 sequence (DNA): TGCGCCAGCAGCTTGCCCGGGACAGCTAATGAAAAACTGTTTTTT. The complete variable domain, with remaining parts taken from reference TRBV5-1 and TRBJ1-4, reads KAGVTQTPRYLIKTRGQQVTLSCSPISGHRSVSWYQQTPGQGLQFLFEYFSETQRNKGNFPGRFSGRQFSNSRSEMNVSTLELGDSALYLCASSLPGTANEKLFFGSGTQLSVL.

The rearrangement links TRBV11-2 to TRBJ1-1; the D gene is possibly TRBD1 (5 bases). The length of the CDR3 is 13 residues. V lost 5 bases to trimming and J lost 1 base, with 8 bases between them. Germline V gives CDR1 SGHAT, CDR2 FQNNGV. CDR3 sequence: CASSGRGNTEAFF. CDR3 bases: TGTGCCAGCAGCGGTAGGGGGAACACTGAAGCTTTCTTT. Complete variable domain (other parts from reference TRBV11-2 and TRBJ1-1): EAGVAQSPRYKIIEKRQSVAFWCNPISGHATLYWYQQILGQGPKLLIQFQNNGVVDDSQLPKDRFSAERLKGVDSTLKIQPAKLEDSAVYLCASSGRGNTEAFFGQGTRLTVV.

V usage is TRBV19 and J usage is TRBJ1-1, with a tentative D call TRBD1 (6 bases). Germline values: CDR1 LNHDA, CDR2 SQIVND (reference sequence). The ends were cut back, 7 bases at V and 1 base at J, with 16 bases in the middle. CDR3 size: 15 residues. CDR3 sequence: CASNQRTAGNTEAFF. CDR3 sequence (DNA): TGTGCCAGTAACCAACGGACAGCTGGGAACACTGAAGCTTTCTTT.

As for this clone: In the same sample, other DNA sequences code for this CDR3. This sequence joins TRBV5-1 and TRBJ2-5, with D maybe TRBD1 (6 bases). Trimming pared 1 base from V and 3 bases from J, leaving 7 bases between. This CDR3 comprises 13 residues. CDR1 is SGHRS, CDR2 YFSETQ, per germline. For the CDR3, the DNA is TGCGCCAGCAGCTTGAGACAGGAAGAGACCCAGTACTTC. Its translation is CASSLRQEETQYF. Full variable domain (missing parts from reference TRBV5-1 and TRBJ2-5): KAGVTQTPRYLIKTRGQQVTLSCSPISGHRSVSWYQQTPGQGLQFLFEYFSETQRNKGNFPGRFSGRQFSNSRSEMNVSTLELGDSALYLCASSLRQEETQYFGPGTRLLVL.

The chain links TRBV6-5 to TRBJ2-1, with D possibly being TRBD1 or TRBD2 (5 bases each). CDR3 length: 13 amino acids. Germline assignment: CDR1 MNHEY and CDR2 SVGAGI. Trimming shortened V by 7 bases and J by 6 bases, and 13 bases separated the two germline ends. The CDR3 is CASTPPGGNEQFF. The CDR3 DNA reads TGTGCCAGCACCCCGCCTGGGGGCAATGAGCAGTTCTTC.

This chain links TRBV28 with TRBJ1-2; no clear D. Per the germline V gene, CDR1 is MDHEN and CDR2 is SYDVKM. The germline V and J ends were trimmed by 3 bases and 0 bases, with 2 bases remaining between them. CDR3 length equals 12 residues. DNA for the CDR3: TGTGCCAGCAGTTTGACTAACTATGGCTACACCTTC. It codes for CASSLTNYGYTF.

The V call is TRBV5-1, the J call TRBJ1-3; the D is unclear. V was shortened by 4 bases and J by 4 bases, with 9 bases between the two germline ends. CDR1 is SGHRS and CDR2 is YFSETQ in the germline V gene. CDR3 length: 13 residues. The CDR3 DNA reads TGCGCCAGCAGCCCAACGACAGGAAACACCATATATTTT. This translates into CASSPTTGNTIYF.

V gene TRBV5-5 combines with J gene TRBJ2-7; possible D gene TRBD1, 6 bases. Germline CDR1 reads SGHKS; CDR2 reads YYEKEE (reference sequence). There are 13 residues in the CDR3. Trimming cost V 2 bases and J 1 base, with 7 bases left between them. The CDR3 loop reads CASSFTGSYEQYF. The CDR3 bases are TGTGCCAGCAGCTTTACAGGGTCCTACGAGCAGTACTTC.

The V gene is TRBV7-8, the J gene TRBJ2-7; D perhaps matches TRBD2 (6 bases). The CDR3 length is 16 residues. Per germline, CDR1 SGHVS and CDR2 FQNEAQ. Trimming stripped 4 bases from V and 2 bases from J, with 18 bases between. CDR3 region: CASSSEAGLNTYEQYF. In DNA, the CDR3 is TGTGCCAGCAGCTCAGAGGCGGGACTGAACACCTACGAGCAGTACTTC.

The V gene is TRBV29-1, the J gene TRBJ2-2; tentative D call: TRBD2 (5 bases). Germline V gives CDR1 SQVTM, CDR2 ANQGSEA. V was pared by 7 bases and J by 8 bases, with 11 bases between. The CDR3 is 11 residues long. CDR3 protein: CSARRGGELFF. CDR3 sequence (DNA): TGCAGCGCCCGCCGCGGGGGGGAGCTGTTTTTT.

The gene calls are TRBV6-6 and TRBJ1-2; 7 nucleotides agree with TRBD1. With V trimmed by 10 bases and J by 8 bases, 16 bases remained unmatched. Germline V CDR1 and CDR2: MNHNY, SVGAGI (reference sequence). The CDR3 runs 14 residues. Written as DNA, the CDR3 is TGTGCCACGATCCGGACAGGAGGGGTATGGGGCTACACCTTC. Translation gives CATIRTGGVWGYTF.

The chain carries TRBV7-8 and TRBJ2-7, with TRBD2 matching over 8 bases. Losses at the gene ends were 4 bases for V and 5 bases for J; bases not matched to a gene: 4. The CDR3 extends over 13 amino acids. Germline V lookup: CDR1 SGHVS, CDR2 FQNEAQ. CDR3 residues: CASSSREGHEQYF. Written as DNA, the CDR3 is TGTGCCAGCAGCTCCCGGGAGGGGCACGAGCAGTACTTC. The full variable domain, in which reference TRBV7-8 and TRBJ2-7 provide the parts outside the CDR3, is GAGVSQSPRYKVAKRGQDVALRCDPISGHVSLFWYQQALGQGPEFLTYFQNEAQLDKSGLPSDRFFAERPEGSVSTLKIQRTQQEDSAVYLCASSSREGHEQYFGPGTRLTVT.

This clone was detected once. This chain links TRBV19 with TRBJ2-1; 7 bases fit TRBD2. The CDR3 loop spans 14 amino acids. Germline V gene sequence: CDR1 LNHDA, CDR2 SQIVND (reference sequence). V gave up 4 bases and J gave up 4 bases; unmatched junction bases: 4. The CDR3 spells CASSRSAGYNEQFF. CDR3 nucleotide sequence: TGTGCCAGTAGTAGGTCAGCGGGGTACAATGAGCAGTTCTTC. Combining the CDR3 with reference TRBV19 and TRBJ2-1 gives the whole variable domain DGGITQSPKYLFRKEGQNVTLSCEQNLNHDAMYWYRQDPGQGLRLIYYSQIVNDFQKGDIAEGYSVSREKKESFPLTVTSAQKNPTAFYLCASSRSAGYNEQFFGPGTRLTVL.

The chain couples TRBV6-1 to TRBJ2-2; D unclear. The germline CDR1 and CDR2 sequences are MNHNS and SASEGT. The length of the CDR3 is 13 residues. V dropped 2 bases and J dropped 5 bases, with 6 bases sitting between them. The CDR3 coding sequence is TGTGCCAGCAGTGAAAGGAGAACCGGGGAGCTGTTTTTT. Translation: CASSERRTGELFF.

The chain combines TRBV7-2 with TRBJ2-3; maybe TRBD2 (6 bases). Trimming shortened V by 7 bases and J by 5 bases, and 19 bases separated the two germline ends. CDR3 size: 15 residues. The germline V gene has CDR1 SGHTA and CDR2 FQGNSA. CDR3 coding DNA: TGTGCCAGCACCGCGGGACTTATGAGGGGAGATACGCAGTATTTT. Translated: CASTAGLMRGDTQYF. The full variable domain, with the rest looked up from reference TRBV7-2 and TRBJ2-3, is GAGVSQSPSNKVTEKGKDVELRCDPISGHTALYWYRQSLGQGLEFLIYFQGNSAPDKSGLPSDRFSAERTGGSVSTLTIQRTQQEDSAVYLCASTAGLMRGDTQYFGPGTRLTVL.

This clone was detected only once. This rearrangement joins TRBV2 to TRBJ2-5, with 10 nucleotides matching TRBD1. The CDR3 extends over 14 amino acids. After removal of 4 bases from V and 5 bases from J, the junction contained 4 bases not matched to a gene. CDR1 is SNHLY and CDR2 is FYNNEI in the germline V gene. CDR3 loop: CASSGTGGSETQYF. DNA of the CDR3: TGTGCCAGCAGTGGGACAGGGGGTAGCGAGACCCAGTACTTC.

V and J are TRBV15 and TRBJ2-5, with 7 bases aligning to TRBD1. V was clipped by 4 bases and J by 5 bases; unmatched bases: 13. The CDR3 sequence is 16 residues long. The germline V gene has CDR1 LNHNV and CDR2 YYDKDF (reference sequence). The CDR3 DNA reads TGTGCCACCAGCAAACGGGTTGACAGGGCCGGGGAGACCCAGTACTTC. The encoded protein is CATSKRVDRAGETQYF. The full variable domain, in which reference TRBV15 and TRBJ2-5 provide the parts outside the CDR3, is DAMVIQNPRYQVTQFGKPVTLSCSQTLNHNVMYWYQQKSSQAPKLLFHYYDKDFNNEADTPDNFQSRRPNTSFCFLDIRSPGLGDTAMYLCATSKRVDRAGETQYFGPGTRLLVL.

This rearrangement joins TRBV5-6 to TRBJ1-2; 7 bases map to TRBD1. There are 15 residues in the CDR3. CDR1 is SGHDT, CDR2 YYEEEE, per germline. Trimming at V came to 1 base and at J to 1 base, leaving 4 bases not matched to a gene. As DNA, the CDR3 is TGTGCCAGCAGCTTGCCAGGACAGGATAACTATGGCTACACCTTC. The encoded protein is CASSLPGQDNYGYTF.